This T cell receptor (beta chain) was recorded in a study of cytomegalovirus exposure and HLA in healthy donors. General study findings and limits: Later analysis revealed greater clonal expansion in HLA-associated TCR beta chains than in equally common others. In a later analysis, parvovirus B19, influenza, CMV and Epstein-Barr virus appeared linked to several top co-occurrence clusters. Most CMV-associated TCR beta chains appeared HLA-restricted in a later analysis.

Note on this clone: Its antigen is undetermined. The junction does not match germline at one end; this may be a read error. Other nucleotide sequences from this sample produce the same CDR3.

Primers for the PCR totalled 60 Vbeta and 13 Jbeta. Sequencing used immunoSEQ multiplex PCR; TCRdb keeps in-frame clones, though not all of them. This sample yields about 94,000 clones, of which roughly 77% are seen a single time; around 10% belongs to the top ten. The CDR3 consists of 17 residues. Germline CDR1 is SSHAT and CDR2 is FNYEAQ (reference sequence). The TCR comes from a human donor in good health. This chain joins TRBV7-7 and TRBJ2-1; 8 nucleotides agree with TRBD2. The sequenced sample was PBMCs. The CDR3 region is CASSLSLAGPPVDEQFF. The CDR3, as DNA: TGTGCTAGCAGCTTATCGCTAGCGGGTCCCCCGGTAGATGAGCAGTTCTTC.